The 28 T cell receptor beta chains listed next were all sequenced from one sample in a study of cytomegalovirus exposure and HLA in healthy donors. The primer mix had 60 Vbeta and 13 Jbeta primers. Produced via immunoSEQ multiplex PCR; TCRdb's table is partial and in-frame only. The listing contains some 30,000 clones. Sequencing was carried out using PBMCs. Source of these receptors: a man aged 40-49 years in good health and CMV-seronegative.

V gene TRBV28 combines with J gene TRBJ1-2; D is unclear. CDR3 size: 15 residues. With 5 bases removed from V and 0 bases from J, the gap between germline ends came to 13 bases. Germline CDR1 is MDHEN and CDR2 is SYDVKM. The CDR3 DNA is TGTGCCAGCAGTCCTGGACTCTATTCTAACTATGGCTACACCTTC. Residues: CASSPGLYSNYGYTF.

The rearrangement uses TRBV29-1 and TRBJ2-5; D is ambiguous. CDR3 size: 11 residues. The V end was cut by 6 bases, the J end by 4 bases, with 9 bases between. In germline, CDR1 is SQVTM, CDR2 ANQGSEA. CDR3 nucleotides: TGCAGCGTACGACGAGGAGAGACCCAGTACTTC. Translating gives CSVRRGETQYF.

The rearrangement joins TRBV7-9 to TRBJ1-4, with TRBD1 matching over 10 bases. The ends lost 5 bases at V and 6 bases at J; junction bases unmatched: 3. The germline CDR1 and CDR2 sequences are SEHNR and FQNEAQ (reference sequence). The CDR3 totals 14 residues. The CDR3 sequence is CASSPGQGHEKLFF. CDR3 in DNA: TGTGCCAGCAGCCCGGGACAGGGGCATGAAAAACTGTTTTTT.

The CDR3 region is CASSFVPGTNQPQHF. The CDR3 bases are TGTGCCAGCAGTTTCGTGCCAGGCACCAATCAGCCCCAGCATTTT. The V call is TRBV28, the J call TRBJ1-5; no firm D call. CDR3 length equals 15 residues. With 3 bases removed from V and 3 bases from J, the gap between germline ends came to 12 bases. Germline CDR1 reads MDHEN; CDR2 reads SYDVKM.

The chain is built from TRBV7-3 and TRBJ2-5; possible D gene TRBD2, 6 bases. This CDR3 contains 13 residues. V lost 3 bases, J lost 3 bases, and 8 bases lay in between. The V gene's germline CDR1 is SGHTA and CDR2 FQGTGA. The CDR3 protein is CASSLLAEETQYF. The CDR3 nucleotides are TGTGCCAGCAGCTTGTTAGCGGAAGAGACCCAGTACTTC.

V usage is TRBV7-6 and J usage is TRBJ2-1; weak D call: TRBD1 (5 bases). Per the germline V gene, CDR1 is SGHVS and CDR2 is FNYEAQ. The CDR3 covers 13 residues. The V gene lost 3 bases and the J gene lost 8 bases, with 11 bases spanning the gap. This CDR3 is CASSLTVSHEQFF. The CDR3 bases are TGTGCCAGCAGCTTGACAGTCAGCCATGAGCAGTTCTTC.

The chain uses TRBV7-9 and TRBJ1-1; possibly TRBD1 for D (6 bases). V was cut by 8 bases and J by 5 bases, with 18 bases left in between. Per the germline V gene, CDR1 is SEHNR and CDR2 is FQNEAQ (reference sequence). The CDR3 loop spans 14 amino acids. This CDR3 is CASLRTGMGTEAFF. The CDR3 coding sequence is TGTGCCAGCCTTCGCACAGGGATGGGAACTGAAGCTTTCTTT.

The chain combines TRBV7-9 with TRBJ2-2; TRBD2 aligns across 10 bases. Germline CDR1 SEHNR, CDR2 FQNEAQ (reference sequence). Trimming removed 5 bases from V and 4 bases from J; junction bases left unmatched: 7. This CDR3 is built from 16 residues. The CDR3, as DNA: TGTGCCAGCAGCGTTGGGACTAGCGAGCCCACCGGGGAGCTGTTTTTT. It yields the protein CASSVGTSEPTGELFF. Full variable domain (remainder filled in from reference TRBV7-9 and TRBJ2-2): DTGVSQNPRHKITKRGQNVTFRCDPISEHNRLYWYRQTLGQGPEFLTYFQNEAQLEKSRLLSDRFSAERPKGSFSTLEIQRTEQGDSAMYLCASSVGTSEPTGELFFGEGSRLTVL.

V usage is TRBV6-1 and J usage is TRBJ1-5, with D unresolved. Germline V CDR1 and CDR2: MNHNS, SASEGT. This CDR3 is 15 amino acids long. V was clipped by 2 bases and J by 0 bases, with 8 bases between them. The CDR3 region is CASSEPGISNQPQHF. The CDR3 DNA sequence: TGTGCCAGCAGTGAACCGGGAATTAGCAATCAGCCCCAGCATTTT.

The V and J genes are TRBV18 and TRBJ2-2; 7 bases line up with TRBD2. The V and J ends lost 2 bases and 0 bases, in that order; junction bases with no gene match: 0. The germline V gene encodes CDR1 KGHSH and CDR2 LQKENI. The CDR3 is 15 residues long. The CDR3 DNA reads as TGTGCCAGCTCACCAGGACTAGCGAACACCGGGGAGCTGTTTTTT. Its translation is CASSPGLANTGELFF.

The V gene is TRBV9, the J gene TRBJ1-5; 7 bases align to TRBD1. The length of the CDR3 is 15 residues. Germline V gene sequence: CDR1 SGDLS, CDR2 YYNGEE. J lost 4 bases, V lost 5 bases, and 9 bases had no gene match. CDR3 sequence (DNA): TGTGCCAGCAGTCCAGGGACAGTTGAAAATCAGCCCCAGCATTTT. It yields the protein CASSPGTVENQPQHF.

Here the CDR3 reads CASSLEGREYNEQFF. The CDR3 bases are TGCGCCAGCAGCTTAGAAGGCAGGGAATACAATGAGCAGTTCTTC. The chain recombines TRBV5-1 with TRBJ2-1; tentative D call: TRBD1 (5 bases). V was cut by 2 bases and J by 4 bases, with 13 bases left in between. CDR3 length: 15 amino acids. The germline V gene encodes CDR1 SGHRS and CDR2 YFSETQ. Full variable domain (outside the CDR3, taken from reference TRBV5-1 and TRBJ2-1): KAGVTQTPRYLIKTRGQQVTLSCSPISGHRSVSWYQQTPGQGLQFLFEYFSETQRNKGNFPGRFSGRQFSNSRSEMNVSTLELGDSALYLCASSLEGREYNEQFFGPGTRLTVL.

The genes are TRBV6-1 and TRBJ2-1; TRBD1 is a possible D gene (5 bases). This CDR3 contains 13 residues. The V gene lost 5 bases and the J gene lost 10 bases, with 15 bases spanning the gap. The germline CDR1 and CDR2 sequences are MNHNS and SASEGT. The CDR3, as DNA: TGTGCCAGCAGTATGGGCGGACAACTAGAGCAGTTCTTC. As protein: CASSMGGQLEQFF.

J is TRBJ1-2 and V is TRBV19; tentatively, D is TRBD1 (6 bases). This CDR3 spans 13 amino acids. The ends were cut back, 10 bases at V and 4 bases at J, with 16 bases in the middle. The V gene's germline CDR1 is LNHDA and CDR2 SQIVND (reference sequence). CDR3 region: CATSPGDTYGYTF. The CDR3 bases are TGTGCCACATCCCCAGGGGACACCTATGGCTACACCTTC.

V gene TRBV29-1 combines with J gene TRBJ1-2; the match to TRBD1 covers 7 bases. Germline V lookup: CDR1 SQVTM, CDR2 ANQGSEA. This CDR3 has 13 amino acids. V gave up 7 bases and J gave up 6 bases; unmatched junction bases: 11. CDR3 DNA: TGCAGCGGATACCTGGGACAGAGAGATGGCTACACCTTC. Residues: CSGYLGQRDGYTF. The full variable domain, in which reference TRBV29-1 and TRBJ1-2 provide the parts outside the CDR3, is SAVISQKPSRDICQRGTSLTIQCQVDSQVTMMFWYRQQPGQSLTLIATANQGSEATYESGFVIDKFPISRPNLTFSTLTVSNMSPEDSSIYLCSGYLGQRDGYTFGSGTRLTVV.

The chain employs TRBV7-9 and TRBJ1-5; possible D gene TRBD1, 5 bases. The CDR3 runs to 15 residues. Germline CDR1 is SEHNR and CDR2 is FQNEAQ (reference sequence). Trimming pared 1 base from V and 4 bases from J, leaving 11 bases between. The CDR3 sequence: CASSLVGGANQPQHF. DNA of the CDR3: TGTGCCAGCAGCTTAGTCGGAGGGGCAAATCAGCCCCAGCATTTT.

The J gene is TRBJ2-7, the V gene TRBV19; D possibly corresponds to TRBD1 (5 bases). The V gene lost 5 bases and the J gene lost 0 bases, with 11 bases spanning the gap. The CDR3 runs to 14 residues. Germline CDR1 and CDR2: LNHDA and SQIVND (reference sequence). CDR3 protein: CASSSRQTSYEQYF. The CDR3 DNA reads TGTGCCAGTAGTTCCCGACAGACCTCCTACGAGCAGTACTTC.

The gene calls are TRBV28 and TRBJ2-7, with TRBD2 matching 10 bases. With 5 bases clipped from V and 3 bases from J, the junction kept 22 bases outside the gene matches. Germline V gives CDR1 MDHEN, CDR2 SYDVKM. This CDR3 is built from 20 residues. Here the CDR3 reads CASSPPFEREGAILNYEQYF. CDR3 nucleotides: TGTGCCAGCAGTCCCCCCTTTGAGCGGGAGGGGGCCATCCTTAACTACGAGCAGTACTTC.

The chain is built from TRBV4-3 and TRBJ1-2; TRBD1 might be the D (6 bases). Trimming pared 2 bases from V and 7 bases from J, leaving 17 bases between. Germline CDR1 is LGHNA and CDR2 is YSLEER. There are 15 residues in the CDR3. The CDR3 protein is CASSQNRRGAGGYTF. The CDR3 DNA is TGCGCCAGCAGCCAAAACAGGCGGGGGGCGGGTGGCTACACCTTC.

The chain uses TRBV7-9 and TRBJ2-1, with 7 positions matching TRBD1. Trimming removed 5 bases from V and 15 bases from J; junction bases left unmatched: 7. The germline CDR1 and CDR2 sequences are SEHNR and FQNEAQ (reference sequence). The CDR3 runs 11 residues. The DNA of the CDR3 is TGTGCCAGCAGCCGGACAGGATTACCGTTCTTC. Encoded protein: CASSRTGLPFF.

This chain links TRBV29-1 with TRBJ1-1; 9 bases align to TRBD1. Per germline, CDR1 SQVTM and CDR2 ANQGSEA. Losses at the gene ends were 7 bases for V and 4 bases for J; bases not matched to a gene: 4. The length of the CDR3 is 12 residues. In nucleotides, the CDR3 is TGCAGCGCTAAACAGGGGGCCACTGAAGCTTTCTTT. Translating gives CSAKQGATEAFF. The full variable domain, its missing parts supplied by reference TRBV29-1 and TRBJ1-1, is SAVISQKPSRDICQRGTSLTIQCQVDSQVTMMFWYRQQPGQSLTLIATANQGSEATYESGFVIDKFPISRPNLTFSTLTVSNMSPEDSSIYLCSAKQGATEAFFGQGTRLTVV.

The chain couples TRBV30 to TRBJ2-5; 10 bases align to TRBD2. Looked up from germline, CDR1 is GTSNPN and CDR2 is SVGIG (reference sequence). Germline trimming cut 2 bases from V and 6 bases from J; bases unmatched to any gene: 9. The CDR3 contains 15 residues. CDR3: CAWSTPSGSGKTQYF. The CDR3 coding sequence is TGTGCCTGGAGTACCCCTAGCGGGAGTGGGAAGACCCAGTACTTC.

V gene TRBV7-2 combines with J gene TRBJ1-1; maybe TRBD1 (6 bases). CDR1 and CDR2 from the germline V gene are SGHTA and FQGNSA. Trimming removed 3 bases from V and 5 bases from J, with 13 bases in between. The CDR3 consists of 14 residues. CDR3 bases: TGTGCCAGCAGCTTTGACAGGAGAGTGACTGAAGCTTTCTTT. Translating it yields CASSFDRRVTEAFF.

The rearrangement joins TRBV6-1 to TRBJ1-5; a possible D gene is TRBD1 (6 bases). V was shortened by 3 bases and J by 7 bases, with 7 bases between the two germline ends. Germline V gives CDR1 MNHNS, CDR2 SASEGT. This CDR3 comprises 12 residues. The CDR3 loop reads CASSEGAQPQHF. The CDR3 nucleotides are TGTGCCAGCAGTGAGGGGGCACAGCCCCAGCATTTT.

V usage is TRBV6-5 and J usage is TRBJ2-7, with D possibly TRBD2 on 5 matching bases. Germline lookup yields CDR1 MNHEY and CDR2 SVGAGI. The V and J ends lost 0 bases and 7 bases respectively, with 19 bases between them. There are 16 residues in the CDR3. Here the CDR3 reads CASSYSAPSLGQEQYF. As DNA, the CDR3 is TGTGCCAGCAGTTACTCCGCCCCTAGCCTGGGTCAAGAGCAGTACTTC.

The rearrangement uses TRBV29-1 and TRBJ2-1, with a weak D call TRBD1 (6 bases). Trimming stripped 7 bases from V and 0 bases from J, with 10 bases between. CDR1 SQVTM and CDR2 ANQGSEA come from the germline V gene. The CDR3 totals 13 residues. CDR3 coding DNA: TGCAGCGCCGACAGGTTCTCCTACAATGAGCAGTTCTTC. Protein product: CSADRFSYNEQFF.

On this clone itself: Other nucleotide sequences from this sample produce the same CDR3. J is TRBJ2-7 and V is TRBV29-1; a weak D match, TRBD2 (5 bases). CDR3 length equals 11 residues. Per the germline V gene, CDR1 is SQVTM and CDR2 is ANQGSEA. The V and J ends lost 4 bases and 3 bases respectively, with 7 bases between them. The CDR3: CSVARDYEQYF. DNA for the CDR3: TGCAGCGTTGCCCGGGACTACGAGCAGTACTTC.

The gene calls are TRBV19 and TRBJ2-7; 8 positions agree with TRBD2. V shed 4 bases, J shed 4 bases, and the junction held 12 bases outside the gene matches. There are 16 residues in the CDR3. Germline V gives CDR1 LNHDA, CDR2 SQIVND (reference sequence). The CDR3 sequence is CASSSAALSGIYEQYF. The CDR3 DNA is TGTGCCAGTAGTAGTGCCGCCCTTAGCGGGATTTACGAGCAGTACTTC.